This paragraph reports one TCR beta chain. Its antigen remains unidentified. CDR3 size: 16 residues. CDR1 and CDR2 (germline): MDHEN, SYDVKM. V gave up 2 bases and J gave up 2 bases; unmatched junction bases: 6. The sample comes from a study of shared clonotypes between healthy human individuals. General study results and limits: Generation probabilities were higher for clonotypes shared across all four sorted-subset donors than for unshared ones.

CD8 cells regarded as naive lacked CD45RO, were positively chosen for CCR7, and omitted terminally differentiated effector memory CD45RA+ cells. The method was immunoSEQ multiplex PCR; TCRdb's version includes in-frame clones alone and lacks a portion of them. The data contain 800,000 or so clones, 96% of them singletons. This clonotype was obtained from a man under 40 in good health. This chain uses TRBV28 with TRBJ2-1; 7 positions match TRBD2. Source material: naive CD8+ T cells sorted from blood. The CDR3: CASSLGRESPYNEQFF. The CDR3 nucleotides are TGTGCCAGCAGTTTAGGGCGGGAGTCCCCCTACAATGAGCAGTTCTTC. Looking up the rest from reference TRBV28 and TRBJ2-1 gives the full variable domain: DVKVTQSSRYLVKRTGEKVFLECVQDMDHENMFWYRQDPGLGLRLIYFSYDVKMKEKGDIPEGYSVSREKKERFSLILESASTNQTSMYLCASSLGRESPYNEQFFGPGTRLTVL.